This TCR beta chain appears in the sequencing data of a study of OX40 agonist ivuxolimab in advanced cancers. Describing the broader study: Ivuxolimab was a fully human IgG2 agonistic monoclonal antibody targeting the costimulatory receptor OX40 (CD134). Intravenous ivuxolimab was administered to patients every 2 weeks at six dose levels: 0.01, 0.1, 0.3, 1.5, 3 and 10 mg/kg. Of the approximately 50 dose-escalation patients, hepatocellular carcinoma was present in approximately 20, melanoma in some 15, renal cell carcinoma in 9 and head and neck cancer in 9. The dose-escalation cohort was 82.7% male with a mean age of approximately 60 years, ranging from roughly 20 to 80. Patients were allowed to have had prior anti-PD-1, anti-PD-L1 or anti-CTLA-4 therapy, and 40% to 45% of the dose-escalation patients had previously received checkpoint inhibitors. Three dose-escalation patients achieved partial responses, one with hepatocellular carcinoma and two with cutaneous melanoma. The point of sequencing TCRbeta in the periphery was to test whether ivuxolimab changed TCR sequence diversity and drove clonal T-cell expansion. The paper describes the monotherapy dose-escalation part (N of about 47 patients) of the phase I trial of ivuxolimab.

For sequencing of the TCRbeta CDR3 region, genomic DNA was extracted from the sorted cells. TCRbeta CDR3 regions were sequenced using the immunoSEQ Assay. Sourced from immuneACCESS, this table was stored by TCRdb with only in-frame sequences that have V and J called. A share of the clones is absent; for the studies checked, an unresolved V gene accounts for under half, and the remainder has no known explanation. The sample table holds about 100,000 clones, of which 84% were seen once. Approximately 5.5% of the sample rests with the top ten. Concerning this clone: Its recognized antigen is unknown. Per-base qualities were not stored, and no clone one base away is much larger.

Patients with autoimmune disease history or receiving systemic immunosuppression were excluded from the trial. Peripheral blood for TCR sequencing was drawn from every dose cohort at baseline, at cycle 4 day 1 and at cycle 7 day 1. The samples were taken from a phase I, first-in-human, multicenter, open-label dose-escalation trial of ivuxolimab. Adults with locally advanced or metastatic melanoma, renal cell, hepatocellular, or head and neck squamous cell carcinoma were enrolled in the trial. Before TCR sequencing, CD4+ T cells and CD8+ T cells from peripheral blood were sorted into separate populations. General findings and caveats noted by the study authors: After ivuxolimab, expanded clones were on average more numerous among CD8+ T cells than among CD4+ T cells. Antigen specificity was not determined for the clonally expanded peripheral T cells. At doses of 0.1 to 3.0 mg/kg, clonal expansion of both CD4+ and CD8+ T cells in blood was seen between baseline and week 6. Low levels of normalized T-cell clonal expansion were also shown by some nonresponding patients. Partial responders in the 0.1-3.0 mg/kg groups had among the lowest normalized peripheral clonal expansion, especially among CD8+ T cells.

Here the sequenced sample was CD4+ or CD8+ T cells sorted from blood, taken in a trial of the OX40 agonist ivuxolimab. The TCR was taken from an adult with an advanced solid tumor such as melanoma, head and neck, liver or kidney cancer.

In nucleotides, the sequence is TGTGCCAGCAGCCAAGGAGCTAAGGGCACAGATACGCAGTATTTT. Its amino acids are CASSQGAKGTDTQYF. The sequence joins TRBV6-4 to TRBJ2-3; no confident D gene assignment can be made. In the germline V gene, CDR1 corresponds to MRHNA and CDR2 to SNTAGT. The V and J ends are trimmed by 6 bases and 1 base, leaving 14 bases between them. From the cysteine through the phenylalanine, the CDR3 covers 15 amino acids. Only the CDR3 DNA stays, 45 bases, in frame from base 1.